These 11 T cell receptor beta chains were sequenced from one sample in a study of cytomegalovirus exposure and HLA in healthy donors. Profiled with immunoSEQ multiplex PCR; TCRdb holds only in-frame clones, not every one. Here the sample spans 55,000 to 65,000 clones, around 90% being singletons. Input material: PBMCs. The receptors originated from a man in his late teens or twenties in good health and CMV-seronegative.

The gene calls are TRBV6-1 and TRBJ1-4, with D perhaps TRBD1 (5 bases). The V gene's germline CDR1 is MNHNS and CDR2 SASEGT. The CDR3 is 20 amino acids. Trimming removed 2 bases at V and 5 bases at J, with 27 bases between. CDR3: CASSENLLGEGSVNNEKLFF. In DNA, the CDR3 is TGTGCCAGCAGTGAAAATCTTTTGGGGGAGGGGAGCGTAAACAATGAAAAACTGTTTTTT.

The chain employs TRBV9 and TRBJ2-7; no definite D call. With 4 bases removed from V and 3 bases from J, the gap between germline ends came to 5 bases. From germline, CDR1 is SGDLS and CDR2 YYNGEE. CDR3 length equals 11 residues. The CDR3 is CASSSGYEQYF. CDR3 sequence (DNA): TGTGCCAGCAGCTCCGGCTACGAGCAGTACTTC. The full variable domain, its missing parts supplied by reference TRBV9 and TRBJ2-7, is DSGVTQTPKHLITATGQRVTLRCSPRSGDLSVYWYQQSLDQGLQFLIQYYNGEERAKGNILERFSAQQFPDLHSELNLSSLELGDSALYFCASSSGYEQYFGPGTRLTVT.

This chain joins TRBV6-6 and TRBJ2-1, with D perhaps TRBD2 (6 bases). There are 13 residues in the CDR3. Trimming pared 7 bases from V and 0 bases from J, leaving 7 bases between. Germline CDR1 is MNHNY and CDR2 is SVGAGI (reference sequence). CDR3 loop: CASISGSYNEQFF. The CDR3 DNA sequence: TGTGCCAGCATTAGCGGCTCCTACAATGAGCAGTTCTTC.

This clone was counted a single time. The V and J genes are TRBV6-6 and TRBJ1-2; 7 bases align to TRBD1. V trimming: 6 bases; J trimming: 3 bases; junction bases outside the gene matches: 10. The length of the CDR3 is 15 residues. The germline V gene encodes CDR1 MNHNY and CDR2 SVGAGI (reference sequence). The CDR3 DNA reads TGTGCCAGCAGCGACCATGGACAGGACTACTATGGCTACACCTTC. Translating it yields CASSDHGQDYYGYTF.

This chain joins TRBV14 and TRBJ2-3; TRBD2 matches 8 bases. The CDR3 runs to 16 residues. Trimming removed 5 bases from V and 5 bases from J; junction bases left unmatched: 12. Germline-derived CDR1 and CDR2 are SGHDN and FVKESK. For the CDR3, the DNA is TGTGCCAGCAGCGAACCGGGACTAGGGAAGGGAGATACGCAGTATTTT. It codes for CASSEPGLGKGDTQYF.

The chain uses TRBV6-5 and TRBJ2-3; TRBD2 matches at 8 bases. After removal of 4 bases from V and 5 bases from J, the junction contained 5 bases not matched to a gene. This CDR3 has 14 residues. Germline V gene sequence: CDR1 MNHEY, CDR2 SVGAGI. The CDR3 protein is CASSSGLAGDTQYF. The DNA of the CDR3 is TGTGCCAGCAGTTCCGGACTAGCAGGAGATACGCAGTATTTT.

The J gene is TRBJ2-7, the V gene TRBV28, with 8 positions matching TRBD2. CDR3 length equals 15 residues. Per the germline V gene, CDR1 is MDHEN and CDR2 is SYDVKM. The ends lost 5 bases at V and 2 bases at J; junction bases unmatched: 8. CDR3: CASSPLGLAAYEQYF. The CDR3 nucleotides are TGTGCCAGCAGTCCTCTCGGACTAGCAGCCTACGAGCAGTACTTC.

The gene calls are TRBV28 and TRBJ2-7; TRBD1 matches at 9 bases. This CDR3 has 15 residues. With 5 bases clipped from V and 5 bases from J, the junction kept 10 bases outside the gene matches. In germline, CDR1 is MDHEN, CDR2 SYDVKM. Here the CDR3 DNA reads TGTGCCAGCAGTCTCCCCGGGACAGGGACAAACGAGCAGTACTTC. Amino acids: CASSLPGTGTNEQYF.

This clone showed up just once. The chain couples TRBV28 to TRBJ1-5; maybe TRBD1 (5 bases). Germline V gene data show CDR1 as MDHEN and CDR2 as SYDVKM. With 4 bases removed from V and 6 bases from J, the gap between germline ends came to 28 bases. There are 19 residues in the CDR3. CDR3 protein: CASSSLLTTTRDGGQPQHF. The CDR3 DNA reads as TGTGCCAGCAGTTCCCTGTTGACAACAACAAGGGACGGGGGTCAGCCCCAGCATTTT.

CDR3: CASRLLRDAYEQYF. The CDR3 region has the DNA TGTGCCAGCAGACTGCTTAGAGATGCCTACGAGCAGTACTTC. The chain is built from TRBV5-6 and TRBJ2-7; D unclear. Trimming removed 5 bases at V and 2 bases at J, with 14 bases between. From germline, CDR1 is SGHDT and CDR2 YYEEEE. The CDR3 runs 14 residues.

The CDR3 region is CASSQVGQGGSYEQYF. CDR3 coding DNA: TGCGCCAGCAGCCAAGTGGGACAGGGGGGCTCCTACGAGCAGTACTTC. The chain uses TRBV4-1 and TRBJ2-7, with 11 bases identical to TRBD1. Germline V gene lookup returns CDR1 MGHRA and CDR2 YSYEKL. CDR3 length: 16 residues. V shed 1 base and J 0 bases; nucleotides not matched to a gene: 2.